The 4 T cell receptor beta chains below were found in one sample sequenced in a study of T cell responses to AZD1222 COVID-19 vaccine. Assay used: immunoSEQ multiplex PCR; TCRdb lists only in-frame clones, some missing. This table holds some 89,000 clones, roughly nine tenths found once. This material consisted of peripheral blood, taken on day 0 of AZD1222 vaccination. The receptors shown here come from an adult in good health.

The chain has TRBV5-1 and TRBJ2-3; possible D gene TRBD2, 6 bases. V dropped 0 bases and J dropped 1 base, with 9 bases sitting between them. The CDR3 has 15 amino acids. The germline gives CDR1 SGHRS, CDR2 YFSETQ. The DNA for the CDR3 is TGCGCCAGCAGCTTGGGGTCTAGCGGCACAGATACGCAGTATTTT. Protein: CASSLGSSGTDTQYF.

V gene TRBV9 combines with J gene TRBJ2-1; 9 bases fit TRBD2. Per the germline V gene, CDR1 is SGDLS and CDR2 is YYNGEE. After removal of 0 bases from V and 8 bases from J, the junction contained 6 bases not matched to a gene. The CDR3 has 15 residues. The CDR3 sequence: CASSVEAGTSYEQFF. CDR3 DNA: TGTGCCAGCAGCGTAGAGGCCGGGACTAGCTATGAGCAGTTCTTC.

The V call is TRBV9, the J call TRBJ2-7, with 9 bases identical to TRBD1. Germline CDR1 reads SGDLS; CDR2 reads YYNGEE. V was pared by 4 bases and J by 6 bases, with 14 bases of the junction left unmatched. This CDR3 has 16 amino acids. CDR3 sequence: CASSSNPRDRAGEQYF. DNA for the CDR3: TGTGCCAGCAGCTCAAACCCCCGGGACAGGGCGGGCGAGCAGTACTTC.

The V gene is TRBV5-1, the J gene TRBJ1-1; the match to TRBD1 covers 9 bases. CDR1 is SGHRS, CDR2 YFSETQ, per germline. The CDR3 consists of 17 residues. J lost 1 base, V lost 2 bases, and 9 bases had no gene match. The CDR3: CASSFKPPGQGNTEAFF. CDR3 DNA sequence: TGCGCCAGCAGCTTCAAACCCCCGGGACAGGGGAACACTGAAGCTTTCTTT. Full variable domain (remainder filled in from reference TRBV5-1 and TRBJ1-1): KAGVTQTPRYLIKTRGQQVTLSCSPISGHRSVSWYQQTPGQGLQFLFEYFSETQRNKGNFPGRFSGRQFSNSRSEMNVSTLELGDSALYLCASSFKPPGQGNTEAFFGQGTRLTVV.